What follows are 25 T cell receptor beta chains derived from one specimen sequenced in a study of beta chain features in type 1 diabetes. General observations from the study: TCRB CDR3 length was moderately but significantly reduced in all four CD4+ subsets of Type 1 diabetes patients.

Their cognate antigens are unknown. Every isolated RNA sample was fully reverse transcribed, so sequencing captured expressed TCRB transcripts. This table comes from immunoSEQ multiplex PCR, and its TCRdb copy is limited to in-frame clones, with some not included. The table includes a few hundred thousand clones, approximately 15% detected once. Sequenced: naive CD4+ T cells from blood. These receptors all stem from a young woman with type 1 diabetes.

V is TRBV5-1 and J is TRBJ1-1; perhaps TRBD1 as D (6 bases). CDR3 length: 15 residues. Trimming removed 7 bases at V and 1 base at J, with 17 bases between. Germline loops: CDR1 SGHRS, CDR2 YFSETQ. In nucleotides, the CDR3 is TGCGCCAGCTTCGGGGGGGGCGGTTGGAACACTGAAGCTTTCTTT. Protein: CASFGGGGWNTEAFF.

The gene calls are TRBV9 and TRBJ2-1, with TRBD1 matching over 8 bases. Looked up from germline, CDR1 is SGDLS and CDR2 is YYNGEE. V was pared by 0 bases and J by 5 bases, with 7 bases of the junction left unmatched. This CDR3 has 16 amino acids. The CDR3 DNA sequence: TGTGCCAGCAGCGTAGGGCAGGGGGCCGGCAACAATGAGCAGTTCTTC. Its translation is CASSVGQGAGNNEQFF.

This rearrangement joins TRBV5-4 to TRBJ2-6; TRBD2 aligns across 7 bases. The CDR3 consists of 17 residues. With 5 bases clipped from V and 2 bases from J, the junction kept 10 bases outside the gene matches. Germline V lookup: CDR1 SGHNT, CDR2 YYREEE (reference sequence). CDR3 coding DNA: TGTGCCAGCAGACGTGAGCGGGATCTGACTGGGGCCAACGTCCTGACTTTC. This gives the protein CASRRERDLTGANVLTF.

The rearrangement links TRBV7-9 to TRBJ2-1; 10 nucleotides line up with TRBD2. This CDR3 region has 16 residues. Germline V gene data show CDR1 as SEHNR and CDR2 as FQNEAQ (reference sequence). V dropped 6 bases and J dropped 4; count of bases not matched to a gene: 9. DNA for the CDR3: TGTGCCAGCAGTCCACGAGGACTAGCGGAATACAATGAGCAGTTCTTC. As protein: CASSPRGLAEYNEQFF.

CDR3 sequence (DNA): TGTGCCAGCAGTTATGTATCAGGGGATCAGCCCCAGCATTTT. This sequence encodes CASSYVSGDQPQHF. This chain links TRBV6-5 with TRBJ1-5; possibly TRBD1 for D (6 bases). Germline CDR1 reads MNHEY; CDR2 reads SVGAGI. V lost 3 bases and J 5 bases, leaving 11 bases between the germline ends. This CDR3 has 14 residues.

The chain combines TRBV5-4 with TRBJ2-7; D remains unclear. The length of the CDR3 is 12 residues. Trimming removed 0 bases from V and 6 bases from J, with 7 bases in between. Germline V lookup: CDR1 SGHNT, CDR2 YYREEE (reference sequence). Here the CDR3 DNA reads TGTGCCAGCAGCTTGGACAGTGGCGAGCAGTACGTC. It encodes CASSLDSGEQYV.

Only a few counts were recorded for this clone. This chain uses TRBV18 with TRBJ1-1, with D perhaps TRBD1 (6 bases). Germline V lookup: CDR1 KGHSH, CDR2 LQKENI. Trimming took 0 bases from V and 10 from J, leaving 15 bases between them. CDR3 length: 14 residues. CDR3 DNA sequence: TGTGCCAGCTCACCACCGGGGGACGGGGGGCCAGCTTTCTTT. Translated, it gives CASSPPGDGGPAFF.

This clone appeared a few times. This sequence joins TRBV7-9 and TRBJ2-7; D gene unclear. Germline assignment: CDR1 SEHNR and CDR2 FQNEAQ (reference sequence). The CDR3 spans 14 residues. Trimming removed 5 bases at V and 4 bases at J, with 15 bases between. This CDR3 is CASSPGGGAYEQYF. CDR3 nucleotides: TGTGCCAGCAGCCCTGGTGGCGGAGCATACGAGCAGTACTTC.

This CDR3 is CASSPRLGNEQFF. CDR3 DNA sequence: TGTGCCAGCAGCCCCCGGCTCGGGAATGAGCAGTTCTTC. V and J are TRBV9 and TRBJ2-1, with D unclear. This CDR3 spans 13 amino acids. Germline V gene sequence: CDR1 SGDLS, CDR2 YYNGEE. V shed 4 bases and J shed 7 bases, with 12 bases lying between them.

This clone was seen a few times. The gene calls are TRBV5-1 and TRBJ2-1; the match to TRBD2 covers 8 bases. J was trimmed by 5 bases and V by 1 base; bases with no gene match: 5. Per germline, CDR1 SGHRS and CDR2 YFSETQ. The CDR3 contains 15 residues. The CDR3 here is CASSLSHSGDNEQFF. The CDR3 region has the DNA TGCGCCAGCAGCTTGAGTCATAGCGGGGACAATGAGCAGTTCTTC.

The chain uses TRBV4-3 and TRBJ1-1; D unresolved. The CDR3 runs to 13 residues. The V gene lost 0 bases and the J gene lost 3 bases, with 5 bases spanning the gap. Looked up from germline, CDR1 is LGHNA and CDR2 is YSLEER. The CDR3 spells CASSQDSDTEAFF. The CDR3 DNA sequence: TGCGCCAGCAGCCAAGATTCAGACACTGAAGCTTTCTTT.

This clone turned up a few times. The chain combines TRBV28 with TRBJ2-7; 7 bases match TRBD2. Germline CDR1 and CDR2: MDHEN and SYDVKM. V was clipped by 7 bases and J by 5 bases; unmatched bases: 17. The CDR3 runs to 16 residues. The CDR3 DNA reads TGTGCCAGCACCGACTCTATGGGGGGGGAGGGTAACGAGCAGTACTTC. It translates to CASTDSMGGEGNEQYF.

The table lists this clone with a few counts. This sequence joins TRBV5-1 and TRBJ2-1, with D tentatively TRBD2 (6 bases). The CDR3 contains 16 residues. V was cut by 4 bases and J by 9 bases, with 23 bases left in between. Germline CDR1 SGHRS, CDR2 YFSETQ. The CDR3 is CASSIDRRGGRFEQFF. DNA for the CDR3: TGCGCCAGCAGCATCGACCGGCGGGGTGGTAGATTTGAGCAGTTCTTC.

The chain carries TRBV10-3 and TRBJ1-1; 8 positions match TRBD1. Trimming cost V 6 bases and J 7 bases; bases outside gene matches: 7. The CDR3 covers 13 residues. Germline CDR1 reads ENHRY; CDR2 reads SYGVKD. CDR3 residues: CAISRGPGIEAFF. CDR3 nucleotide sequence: TGTGCCATCAGCAGGGGGCCGGGGATTGAAGCTTTCTTT.

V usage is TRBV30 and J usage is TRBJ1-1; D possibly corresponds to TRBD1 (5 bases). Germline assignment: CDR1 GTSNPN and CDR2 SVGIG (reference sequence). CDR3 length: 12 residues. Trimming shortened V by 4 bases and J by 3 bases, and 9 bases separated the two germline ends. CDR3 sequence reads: CAWTEGHTEAFF. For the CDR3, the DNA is TGTGCCTGGACGGAGGGGCACACTGAAGCTTTCTTT.

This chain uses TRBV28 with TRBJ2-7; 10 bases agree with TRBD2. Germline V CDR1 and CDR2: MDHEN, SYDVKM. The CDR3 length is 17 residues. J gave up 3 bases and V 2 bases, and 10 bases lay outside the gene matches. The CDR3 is CASSLGPSGRGYYEQYF. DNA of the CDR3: TGTGCCAGCAGTTTAGGTCCTAGCGGGAGAGGGTACTACGAGCAGTACTTC. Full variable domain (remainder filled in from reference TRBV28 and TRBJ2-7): DVKVTQSSRYLVKRTGEKVFLECVQDMDHENMFWYRQDPGLGLRLIYFSYDVKMKEKGDIPEGYSVSREKKERFSLILESASTNQTSMYLCASSLGPSGRGYYEQYFGPGTRLTVT.

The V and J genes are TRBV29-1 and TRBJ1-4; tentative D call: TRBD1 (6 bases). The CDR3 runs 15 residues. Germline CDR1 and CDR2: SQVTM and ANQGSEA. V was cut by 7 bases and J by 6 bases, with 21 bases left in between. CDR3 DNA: TGCAGCGCGGCACTGGCTGGGGCAGGGGATGAAAAACTGTTTTTT. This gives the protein CSAALAGAGDEKLFF.

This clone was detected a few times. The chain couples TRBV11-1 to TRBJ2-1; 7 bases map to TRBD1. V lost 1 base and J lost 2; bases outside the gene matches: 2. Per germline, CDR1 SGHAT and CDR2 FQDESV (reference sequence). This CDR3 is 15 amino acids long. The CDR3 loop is CASSLEGATYNEQFF. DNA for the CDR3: TGTGCCAGCAGCTTAGAGGGGGCCACCTACAATGAGCAGTTCTTC.

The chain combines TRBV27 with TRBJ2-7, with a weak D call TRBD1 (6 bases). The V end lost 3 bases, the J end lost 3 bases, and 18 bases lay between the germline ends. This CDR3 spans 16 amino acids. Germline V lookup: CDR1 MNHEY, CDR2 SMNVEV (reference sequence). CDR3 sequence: CASSFPHSPGDYEQYF. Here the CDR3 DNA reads TGTGCCAGCAGTTTCCCCCACTCCCCAGGGGACTACGAGCAGTACTTC.

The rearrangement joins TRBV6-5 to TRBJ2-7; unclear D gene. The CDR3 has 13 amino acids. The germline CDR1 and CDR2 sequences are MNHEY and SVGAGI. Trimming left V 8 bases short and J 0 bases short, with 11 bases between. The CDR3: CASRSVSSYEQYV. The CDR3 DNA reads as TGTGCCAGCCGATCTGTTAGCTCCTACGAGCAGTACGTC.

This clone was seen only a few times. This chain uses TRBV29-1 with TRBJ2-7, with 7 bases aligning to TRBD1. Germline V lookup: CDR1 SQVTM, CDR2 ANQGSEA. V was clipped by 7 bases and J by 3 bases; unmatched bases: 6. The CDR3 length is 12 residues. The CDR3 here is CSAQGDSYEQYF. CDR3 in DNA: TGCAGCGCCCAAGGGGACAGCTACGAGCAGTACTTC.

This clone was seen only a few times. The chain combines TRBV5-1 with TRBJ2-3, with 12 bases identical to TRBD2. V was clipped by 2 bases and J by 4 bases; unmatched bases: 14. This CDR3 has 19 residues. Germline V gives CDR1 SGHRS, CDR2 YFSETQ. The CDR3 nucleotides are TGCGCCAGCAGCTTCAAGGGGACTAGCGGGTCAGAGGGGGCAGATACGCAGTATTTT. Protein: CASSFKGTSGSEGADTQYF.

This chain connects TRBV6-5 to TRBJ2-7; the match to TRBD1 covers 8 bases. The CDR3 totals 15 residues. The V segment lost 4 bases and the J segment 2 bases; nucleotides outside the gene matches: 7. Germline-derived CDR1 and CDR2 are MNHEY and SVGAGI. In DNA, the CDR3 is TGTGCCAGCAGTTCAGGGACAGGTAGTACCTACGAGCAGTACTTC. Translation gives CASSSGTGSTYEQYF.

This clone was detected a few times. The CDR3 DNA reads as TGTGCCAGCAGCCCCCAGGGATTCAATCAGCCCCAGCATTTT. This translates into CASSPQGFNQPQHF. The rearrangement uses TRBV7-2 and TRBJ1-5, with D perhaps matching TRBD1 (5 bases). The V end lost 5 bases, the J end lost 3 bases, and 11 bases lay between the germline ends. The CDR3 covers 14 residues. The germline V gene has CDR1 SGHTA and CDR2 FQGNSA.

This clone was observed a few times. CDR3 residues: CAWTGIGSNQPQHF. As DNA, the CDR3 is TGTGCCTGGACGGGGATTGGGAGCAATCAGCCCCAGCATTTT. The chain employs TRBV30 and TRBJ1-5; no clear D gene. The CDR3 sequence is 14 residues long. V lost 4 bases and J lost 1, with 11 bases in between. The germline CDR1 and CDR2 sequences are GTSNPN and SVGIG (reference sequence).